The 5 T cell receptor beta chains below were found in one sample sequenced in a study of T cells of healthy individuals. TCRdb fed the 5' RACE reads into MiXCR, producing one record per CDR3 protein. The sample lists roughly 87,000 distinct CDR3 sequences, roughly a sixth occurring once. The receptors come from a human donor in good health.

CDR3 DNA sequence: TGTGCCAGCAGTTTGGGGTACGGGGCCAACGTCCTGACTTTC. As protein: CASSLGYGANVLTF. The chain employs TRBV28 and TRBJ2-6; D gene ambiguous. Trimming shortened V by 3 bases and J by 4 bases, and 7 bases separated the two germline ends. Germline-derived CDR1 and CDR2 are MDHEN and SYDVKM. The CDR3 has 14 amino acids.

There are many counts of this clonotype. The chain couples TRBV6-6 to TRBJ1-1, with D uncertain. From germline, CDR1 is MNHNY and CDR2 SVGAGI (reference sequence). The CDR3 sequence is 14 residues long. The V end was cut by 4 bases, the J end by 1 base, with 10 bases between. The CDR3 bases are TGTGCCAGCAGTTTACCCGACAAGAACACTGAAGCTTTCTTT. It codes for CASSLPDKNTEAFF.

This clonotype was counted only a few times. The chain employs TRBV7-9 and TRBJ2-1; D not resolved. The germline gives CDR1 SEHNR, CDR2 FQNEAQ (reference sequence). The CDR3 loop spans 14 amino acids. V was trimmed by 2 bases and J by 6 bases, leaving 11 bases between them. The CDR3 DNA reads TGTGCCAGCAGCTTATATGCAGATTTCAATGAGCAGTTCTTC. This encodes CASSLYADFNEQFF.

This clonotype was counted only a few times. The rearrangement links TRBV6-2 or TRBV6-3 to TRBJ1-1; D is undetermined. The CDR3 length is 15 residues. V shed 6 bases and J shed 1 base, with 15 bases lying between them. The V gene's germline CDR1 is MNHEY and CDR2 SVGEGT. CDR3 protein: CASRSDGPRNTEAFF. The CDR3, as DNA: TGTGCCAGCAGAAGCGACGGACCAAGGAACACTGAAGCTTTCTTT.

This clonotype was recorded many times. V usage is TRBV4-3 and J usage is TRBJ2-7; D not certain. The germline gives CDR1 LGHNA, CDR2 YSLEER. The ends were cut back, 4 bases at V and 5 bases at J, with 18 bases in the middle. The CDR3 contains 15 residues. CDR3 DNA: TGCGCCAGCAGCCGTACGAGTTCCCTCCCCAACGAGCAGTACTTC. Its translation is CASSRTSSLPNEQYF.